At least ten counts were recorded for the clone carrying this T cell receptor (beta chain). Orbital computed tomography and thyroid ultrasound, along with TRAb, serum thyroxine and clinical symptoms, underpinned diagnosis. This entry comes from a study of Graves' ophthalmopathy and Graves' hyperthyroidism. For repertoire sequencing, the TCR beta CDR3 regions were amplified from RNA transcripts. First-round RT-PCR employed HTBI primers, with a second-round multiplex PCR after it. TCRdb re-called the multiplex PCR reads through MiXCR, storing one row per CDR3 protein. Of 500,000 to 700,000 distinct CDR3 sequences listed, about a fifth were seen once; the top ten hold approximately 7.7%. The length of the CDR3 is 13 residues. Trimming took 4 bases from V and 2 from J, leaving 12 bases between them. CDR1 GTSNPN and CDR2 SVGIG come from the germline V gene (reference sequence).

This chain uses TRBV30 with TRBJ2-7, with D perhaps matching TRBD1 or TRBD2 (5 bases each). Material: peripheral blood. The clonotype was recovered from a young woman with stable Graves' hyperthyroidism. Some clones in this sample may be carry-over from other donors' samples. CDR3 coding DNA: TGTGCCTGGATCCGGGACGCCACCTACGAGCAGTACTTC. This encodes CAWIRDATYEQYF.